The 2 T cell receptor beta chains reported below all come from one sample, sequenced in a study of blood T cells in healthy people across ages. Through a sample-barcoded 5' primer and a J-beta primer mix, a second PCR was run for roughly 6 to 11 cycles. A single record per CDR3 protein comes from TCRdb applying MiXCR to the 5' RACE reads. Of 790,000 or so distinct CDR3 sequences listed, around 50% were seen once; the top ten hold roughly 26%. Material for sequencing was blood. Receptor source: a man aged 40-55 years in good health.

As concerns this clonotype: Compared with germline, one end of the junction differs, possibly owing to a read error. The chain has TRBV20-1 and TRBJ2-3; D possibly matches TRBD1 or TRBD2 (5 bases each). Germline assignment: CDR1 DFQATT and CDR2 SNEGSKA (reference sequence). This CDR3 region has 16 residues. This CDR3 reads CSARVPPGRSTDAQYF. The CDR3, as DNA: TGCAGTGCTAGAGTCCCCCCGGGACGGAGCACAGATGCGCAGTATTTT.

The rearrangement uses TRBV12-3 or TRBV12-4 and TRBJ1-2, with D unresolved. V was pared by 6 bases and J by 2 bases, with 10 bases between. There are 13 residues in the CDR3. The CDR3 coding sequence is TGTGCCAGCAGATGGGCCGGGAACTATGGCTACACCTTC. This sequence encodes CASRWAGNYGYTF.